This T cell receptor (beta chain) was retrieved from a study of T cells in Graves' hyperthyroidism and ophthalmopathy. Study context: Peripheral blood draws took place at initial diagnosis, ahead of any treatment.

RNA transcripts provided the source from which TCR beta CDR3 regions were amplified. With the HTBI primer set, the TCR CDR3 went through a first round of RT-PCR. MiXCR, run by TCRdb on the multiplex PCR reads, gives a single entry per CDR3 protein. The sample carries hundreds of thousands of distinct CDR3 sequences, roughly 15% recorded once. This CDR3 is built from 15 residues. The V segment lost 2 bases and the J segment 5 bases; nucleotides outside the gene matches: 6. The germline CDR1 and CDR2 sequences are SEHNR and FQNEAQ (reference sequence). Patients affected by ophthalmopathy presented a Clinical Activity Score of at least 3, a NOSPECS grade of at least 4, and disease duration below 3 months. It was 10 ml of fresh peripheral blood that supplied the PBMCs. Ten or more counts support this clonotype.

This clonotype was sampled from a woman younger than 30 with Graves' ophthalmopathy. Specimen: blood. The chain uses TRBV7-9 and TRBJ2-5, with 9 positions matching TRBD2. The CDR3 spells CASSLSGRSGETQYF. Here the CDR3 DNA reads TGTGCCAGCAGCTTAAGCGGGAGGTCGGGCGAGACCCAGTACTTC.